This T cell receptor beta chain is from a study of CD8+ T cells in alopecia areata (dated by TCRdb to between 2017 and 2018). Notes on the research overall: The treated patients, all with moderate-to-severe alopecia areata, were enrolled in an open-label pilot trial of oral tofacitinib given at 5 to 10 mg twice daily. Patients on tofacitinib were biopsied at baseline and after 4 and 24 weeks of treatment, and several of the patients also had a later scalp biopsy. Scalp tissue and sorted CD4+ and CD8+ peripheral blood T cells from patchy and totalis/universalis alopecia areata patients and from healthy controls were covered by human TCRbeta sequencing. immunoSEQ multiplex PCR using 35 Vbeta forward primers and 13 Jbeta reverse primers was used to amplify TCRbeta CDR3 regions. For the treated patients, the SALT score, which quantifies what percentage of scalp surface area is affected, served as the measure of disease severity. Patients stayed on tofacitinib for 6 to 18 months and then had 6 months of follow-up off drug so that delayed response and recurrence could be assessed. The RNA source kit depended on sample type: the PAXgene miRNA kit for fixed scalp, the miRNeasy kit for PBMCs, and the RNeasy kit for mouse skin. Scalp clonality was compared among normal scalp (n=4), patchy alopecia areata scalp (n=8), and alopecia totalis/universalis scalp (n=8). High-throughput TCRbeta sequencing was used to examine T cell clonal expansion in alopecia areata in both the C3H/HeJ mouse model and human patients. Study-wide findings and limitations: The treated cohort was small, with a single nonresponder, so links between baseline CD8+ expansion and response need larger studies. Resident alphabeta T cells in normal human skin are also sequenced, complicating scalp TCR repertoire analysis, unlike mouse skin dominated by gammadelta T cells. Tofacitinib significantly decreased scalp clonality and the number of expanded CD8+ clones among the top 100 scalp clones. Shared TCR sequences between patients were less evident than in mice, which may be partly attributable to HLA diversity in the patient population. During tofacitinib treatment, many expanded lesional clones remained in scalp and blood, and this persistence may partly explain relapse after treatment is stopped. Lesional scalp, especially in alopecia totalis/universalis, showed higher clonality and more expanded CD8+ clones than normal scalp, suggesting antigenic drive.

V was cut back by 0 bases and J by 0 bases, leaving a gap of 8 bases between them. Including the terminal cysteine and phenylalanine, the CDR3 comprises 14 residues. Only CDR3 DNA is held: 42 bases, read in frame from base 1. CDR1 and CDR2, per the germline V gene (reference sequence), are GTSNPN and SVGIG. The treatment or condition label corresponds to: oral pan-JAK inhibitor, 5-10 mg twice daily. Lesional scalp punch biopsies and peripheral blood were collected from alopecia areata patients. PBMCs were separated by density centrifugation and stained for CD3, CD4 and CD8, after which CD4+ and CD8+ T cells were sorted on a FACSAria. Library method: the immunoSEQ multiplex PCR assay. RNA was extracted from all samples and reverse transcribed into cDNA as template for TCR sequencing. First-strand cDNA was synthesized with SuperScript III using a 2:1 mix of oligo-dT and random hexamers. Amplification bias was assessed with a synthetic immune receptor repertoire, and residual bias was removed computationally. As for the authors' bioinformatics: After raw reads were preprocessed to remove errors, the CDR3 was defined following IMGT conventions as running from the conserved cysteine to phenylalanine. To get clonality, Shannon entropy was normalized by log2 of the number of productive unique TCRs and the result was subtracted from 1. CD4 or CD8 identity of scalp clones was inferred by cross-referencing scalp TCRbeta sequences with sorted blood CD4 and CD8 repertoires. Held by TCRdb, this immuneACCESS table contains in-frame sequences only and omits some clones. Under half of the omission traces to an unresolved V gene where checked; the cause of the rest is unknown. Clone size and the V and J calls come from that table; the DNA yielded D and trimming. Recorded for this sample are roughly 190,000 clones; roughly 60% of them occurred a single time. Jointly, the top ten make up approximately 1.3% of the sample.

As regards this clone: It has no known antigen specificity. No quality values exist for individual bases; no much larger clone is one base distant.

The sequence derives from a human donor with alopecia areata. The sequence joins TRBV30 to TRBJ2-5, and TRBD2 may be the D gene, going by 6 matching bases. The source material was CD4+ T cells sorted from blood, sampled between weeks 49 and 50, from a patient treated with tofacitinib. This receptor has the CDR3 CAWSVRGNQETQYF. DNA sequence: TGTGCCTGGAGTGTACGGGGGAACCAAGAGACCCAGTACTTC.